Presented here are 16 T cell receptor beta chains from one specimen sequenced in a study of T cell clonotyping in hematopoietic cell transplantation (dated by TCRdb to 2020 to 2022). Library preparation used the immunoSEQ multiplex PCR assay. TCRdb carries this immuneACCESS record with in-frame sequences only. Its versions omit some clonotypes, under half of them owing to an unresolved V gene in the studies checked, with the rest unexplained. This sample lists some 11,000 clones; under 50% were detected once. The biggest ten clones account for roughly 11% of the sample. The sample consisted of peripheral blood mononuclear cells. Source of these receptors: a man in his fifties or sixties in good health. Some clones in this sample may be carry-over from other donors' samples.

This clone was counted between two and nine times. The chain uses TRBV19 and TRBJ2-1; TRBD2 matches at 9 bases. The CDR3 consists of 15 residues. Trimming cost V 4 bases and J 1 base; bases outside gene matches: 2. The germline V gene has CDR1 LNHDA and CDR2 SQIVND (reference sequence). CDR3 sequence: CASSKTSGSYNEQFF. In DNA, the CDR3 is TGTGCCAGTAGTAAGACTAGCGGATCCTACAATGAGCAGTTCTTC.

V usage is TRBV4-1 and J usage is TRBJ2-5; no reliable D call. With 0 bases removed from V and 8 bases from J, the gap between germline ends came to 4 bases. Per the germline V gene, CDR1 is MGHRA and CDR2 is YSYEKL. The CDR3 loop spans 11 amino acids. The chain's CDR3 is CASSQEYTQYF. Here the CDR3 DNA reads TGCGCCAGCAGCCAAGAGTATACCCAGTACTTC.

This clone was picked up a small number of times. V gene TRBV6-1 combines with J gene TRBJ1-4, with D uncertain. Trimming cost V 7 bases and J 0 bases, with 9 bases left between them. Per germline, CDR1 MNHNS and CDR2 SASEGT. The CDR3 consists of 14 residues. The CDR3, as DNA: TGTGCCAGCAAGGACGGTGCAACTAATGAAAAACTGTTTTTT. This codes for CASKDGATNEKLFF.

The gene calls are TRBV19 and TRBJ2-1, with 7 bases matching TRBD2. The ends lost 3 bases at V and 6 bases at J; junction bases unmatched: 2. The CDR3 extends over 13 amino acids. From germline, CDR1 is LNHDA and CDR2 SQIVND (reference sequence). The CDR3 protein is CASSMSSGNEQFF. DNA for the CDR3: TGTGCCAGTAGTATGTCTAGCGGCAATGAGCAGTTCTTC.

This rearrangement joins TRBV6-1 to TRBJ2-5; weak D call: TRBD2 (5 bases). Germline CDR1 is MNHNS and CDR2 is SASEGT. The V and J ends lost 7 bases and 11 bases respectively, with 23 bases between them. The CDR3 is 14 residues long. CDR3 coding DNA: TGTGCCAGCACCCAAAGGACGGGCCCCTGGGAGCAGTACTTC. This gives the protein CASTQRTGPWEQYF.

The chain has TRBV6-5 and TRBJ2-7, with D possibly matching TRBD2 (6 bases). Germline lookup yields CDR1 MNHEY and CDR2 SVGAGI. The length of the CDR3 is 14 residues. V lost 0 bases and J 5 bases, leaving 11 bases between the germline ends. CDR3 residues: CASSYSKGGDEQYF. The CDR3 nucleotides read TGTGCCAGCAGTTACTCGAAGGGAGGAGACGAGCAGTACTTC.

The V gene is TRBV19, the J gene TRBJ1-2, with a tentative D call TRBD1 (5 bases). V lost 1 base to trimming and J lost 2 bases, with 5 bases between them. Germline CDR1 reads LNHDA; CDR2 reads SQIVND (reference sequence). CDR3 size: 13 residues. This CDR3 reads CASSIGGNYGYTF. CDR3 DNA: TGTGCCAGTAGTATAGGGGGGAACTATGGCTACACCTTC.

The chain carries TRBV30 and TRBJ2-5; D possibly corresponds to TRBD2 (5 bases). The CDR3 runs 13 residues. Germline V lookup: CDR1 GTSNPN, CDR2 SVGIG (reference sequence). The ends were cut back, 0 bases at V and 5 bases at J, with 10 bases in the middle. DNA of the CDR3: TGTGCCTGGAGTGTTAGCCGCGGGGAGACCCAGTACTTC. Protein: CAWSVSRGETQYF.

This chain uses TRBV4-2 with TRBJ2-3, with 7 bases matching TRBD2. This CDR3 region has 17 residues. V lost 0 bases to trimming and J lost 5 bases; unmatched junction nucleotides: 11. Germline V gives CDR1 LGHNA, CDR2 YNFKEQ. CDR3 DNA sequence: TGTGCCAGCAGCCAAGATGAGGGGCGGGAGCAAGGAGATACGCAGTATTTT. Translating gives CASSQDEGREQGDTQYF.

This clone was picked up a small number of times. This chain joins TRBV27 and TRBJ1-2, with D maybe TRBD1 (5 bases). CDR1 and CDR2 (germline): MNHEY, SMNVEV (reference sequence). The CDR3 length is 15 residues. The ends were cut back, 0 bases at V and 2 bases at J, with 10 bases in the middle. The CDR3 reads CASSLSGAANYGYTF. The CDR3 DNA reads as TGTGCCAGCAGTTTATCCGGGGCAGCGAACTATGGCTACACCTTC.

The J gene is TRBJ1-1, the V gene TRBV30; D is uncertain. The CDR3 loop spans 14 amino acids. V lost 3 bases and J lost 1, with 12 bases in between. CDR1 is GTSNPN and CDR2 is SVGIG in the germline V gene (reference sequence). This CDR3 is CAWSKGRENTEAFF. The DNA for the CDR3 is TGTGCCTGGAGCAAAGGACGGGAGAACACTGAAGCTTTCTTT.

The rearrangement joins TRBV6-5 to TRBJ2-5; a weak D match, TRBD1 (6 bases). The CDR3 consists of 13 residues. Trimming pared 6 bases from V and 3 bases from J, leaving 11 bases between. Germline values: CDR1 MNHEY, CDR2 SVGAGI. The CDR3 DNA follows: TGTGCCAGCAGGCCCTGGGACAAAGAGACCCAGTACTTC. It specifies CASRPWDKETQYF.

This CDR3 is CASSQGSGSGYEQYF. The CDR3, as DNA: TGTGCCAGCAGCCAAGGGTCAGGCAGTGGCTACGAGCAGTACTTC. The chain is built from TRBV14 and TRBJ2-7; no clear D. Trimming stripped 1 base from V and 3 bases from J, with 13 bases between. This CDR3 contains 15 residues. Germline CDR1 and CDR2: SGHDN and FVKESK.

This clone is labeled as medium-sized. The rearrangement joins TRBV25-1 to TRBJ1-1; 7 nucleotides agree with TRBD1. The J segment lost 5 bases and the V segment lost 0 bases, leaving 9 bases of the junction unmatched. Germline-derived CDR1 and CDR2 are MGHDK and SYGVNS. The CDR3 extends over 16 amino acids. CDR3 nucleotide sequence: TGTGCCAGCAGTGAATATCCCCTTGGACAGGTGACTGAAGCTTTCTTT. It yields the protein CASSEYPLGQVTEAFF.

The rearrangement uses TRBV6-5 and TRBJ2-7; 10 bases map to TRBD2. The CDR3 covers 14 residues. With 4 bases clipped from V and 0 bases from J, the junction kept 0 bases outside the gene matches. Germline V CDR1 and CDR2: MNHEY, SVGAGI. CDR3 coding DNA: TGTGCCAGCAGTTCTAGCGGGGGCTCCTACGAGCAGTACTTC. It encodes CASSSSGGSYEQYF.

Only a few counts were recorded for this clone. The chain uses TRBV4-3 and TRBJ1-2; 8 bases match TRBD1. Losses at the gene ends were 0 bases for V and 8 bases for J; bases not matched to a gene: 8. The CDR3 length is 15 residues. Germline CDR1 LGHNA, CDR2 YSLEER. The CDR3 is CASSQDSGTGAGYTF. DNA of the CDR3: TGCGCCAGCAGCCAAGATTCCGGGACAGGCGCCGGCTACACCTTC.